This passage covers 15 T cell receptor beta chains from one sample sequenced in a study of T cell changes during pregnancy in multiple sclerosis (dated by TCRdb to the late 2010s). Receptor amplification or capture employed the immunoSEQ multiplex PCR assay. TCRdb holds this immuneACCESS table with in-frame rearrangements only. Some clones are missing; in checked studies, unresolved V genes explain under half, and the rest has no known cause. This sample comprises approximately 93,000 clones, 85% to 95% of them detected only once. 0.85% to 0.95% of the sample lies in the top ten. Specimen: peripheral blood, collected before pregnancy. The origin of the receptors is a female donor with multiple sclerosis, enrolled in a pregnancy study.

V usage is TRBV27 and J usage is TRBJ1-6; D remains unclear. With 1 base removed from V and 4 bases from J, the gap between germline ends came to 11 bases. The CDR3 sequence is 16 residues long. The germline CDR1 and CDR2 sequences are MNHEY and SMNVEV (reference sequence). The CDR3 DNA is TGTGCCAGCAGTTTATGGAGGGCTGAGTATAATTCACCCCTCCACTTT. It encodes CASSLWRAEYNSPLHF.

This clone is a singleton in its sample. V gene TRBV7-6 combines with J gene TRBJ2-5; D not certain. CDR1 and CDR2 (germline): SGHVS, FNYEAQ. CDR3 size: 14 residues. Trimming removed 3 bases from V and 2 bases from J, with 10 bases in between. CDR3 coding DNA: TGTGCCAGCAGCTTGTCCGGGTCACAAGAGACCCAGTACTTC. Protein: CASSLSGSQETQYF.

CDR3 loop: CASSLYLSTGNEQFF. CDR3 DNA: TGTGCCAGCAGCTTGTACCTCTCGACAGGGAATGAGCAGTTCTTC. This chain uses TRBV7-6 with TRBJ2-1; 7 bases match TRBD1. Unmatched junction bases numbered 9, after V lost 3 bases and J lost 7 bases. Per germline, CDR1 SGHVS and CDR2 FNYEAQ. The CDR3 sequence is 15 residues long.

CDR3 bases: TGTGCCAGCGGTACCACAGCCTTTCAAACCTACGAGCAGTACTTC. Protein sequence: CASGTTAFQTYEQYF. V gene TRBV13 combines with J gene TRBJ2-7; unclear D gene. The CDR3 has 15 residues. Germline CDR1 and CDR2: PRHDT and FYEKMQ (reference sequence). V lost 8 bases to trimming and J lost 2 bases, with 19 bases between them. Full variable domain (missing parts from reference TRBV13 and TRBJ2-7): AAGVIQSPRHLIKEKRETATLKCYPIPRHDTVYWYQQGPGQDPQFLISFYEKMQSDKGSIPDRFSAQQFSDYHSELNMSSLELGDSALYFCASGTTAFQTYEQYFGPGTRLTVT.

In its sample, this clone was seen once. The V and J genes are TRBV5-1 and TRBJ2-7; TRBD2 is a possible D gene (6 bases). The germline CDR1 and CDR2 sequences are SGHRS and YFSETQ. The CDR3 length is 16 residues. V dropped 4 bases and J dropped 1 base, with 18 bases sitting between them. DNA for the CDR3: TGCGCCAGCAGCCCGATACCCCGGGACTCTTCCTACGAGCAGTACTTC. Protein: CASSPIPRDSSYEQYF. Using reference TRBV5-1 and TRBJ2-7 for the parts outside the CDR3, the full variable domain is KAGVTQTPRYLIKTRGQQVTLSCSPISGHRSVSWYQQTPGQGLQFLFEYFSETQRNKGNFPGRFSGRQFSNSRSEMNVSTLELGDSALYLCASSPIPRDSSYEQYFGPGTRLTVT.

This clone was observed once. The chain uses TRBV11-2 and TRBJ1-2; no definite D call. The CDR3 length is 16 residues. The germline CDR1 and CDR2 sequences are SGHAT and FQNNGV. V was trimmed by 5 bases and J by 2 bases, leaving 18 bases between them. The CDR3 DNA follows: TGTGCCAGCAGCCAGATATCCCCGTTGCAGAACTATGGCTACACCTTC. Translation: CASSQISPLQNYGYTF.

CDR3 bases: TGCGCCAGCAGCTTGGCCGTCAGGCACACAGATACGCAGTATTTT. The encoded protein is CASSLAVRHTDTQYF. The rearrangement joins TRBV5-1 to TRBJ2-3; unclear D gene. V lost 0 bases, J lost 2 bases, and 10 bases lay in between. The CDR3 covers 15 residues. The V gene's germline CDR1 is SGHRS and CDR2 YFSETQ.

The chain carries TRBV7-9 and TRBJ2-3; TRBD2 is a possible D gene (5 bases). The V end was cut by 4 bases, the J end by 0 bases, with 11 bases between. The CDR3 has 15 amino acids. Germline V gene data show CDR1 as SEHNR and CDR2 as FQNEAQ (reference sequence). For the CDR3, the DNA is TGTGCCAGCAGCTACCCCCGGGGAAGCACAGATACGCAGTATTTT. Its protein is CASSYPRGSTDTQYF. The variable domain in full, with the rest retrieved from reference TRBV7-9 and TRBJ2-3, is DTGVSQNPRHKITKRGQNVTFRCDPISEHNRLYWYRQTLGQGPEFLTYFQNEAQLEKSRLLSDRFSAERPKGSFSTLEIQRTEQGDSAMYLCASSYPRGSTDTQYFGPGTRLTVL.

CDR3 DNA: TGCGCCAGCAGCCATGGATCGGGTTCGAGAAACACCATATATTTT. Its translation: CASSHGSGSRNTIYF. This chain uses TRBV4-1 with TRBJ1-3; no clear D. The CDR3 runs to 15 residues. Trimming shortened V by 3 bases and J by 5 bases, and 14 bases separated the two germline ends. Germline V lookup: CDR1 MGHRA, CDR2 YSYEKL.

The chain recombines TRBV6-1 with TRBJ1-2; D is perhaps TRBD1 (6 bases). The length of the CDR3 is 12 residues. The V gene lost 8 bases and the J gene lost 4 bases, with 11 bases spanning the gap. CDR1 is MNHNS and CDR2 is SASEGT in the germline V gene. The chain's CDR3 is CASSYRAYGYTF. CDR3 DNA: TGTGCCAGCTCCTACAGGGCCTATGGCTACACCTTC.

The CDR3 is CASSIMLGADTEAFF. The CDR3 DNA sequence: TGTGCCAGTAGTATAATGCTAGGGGCGGACACTGAAGCTTTCTTT. The rearrangement links TRBV19 to TRBJ1-1; a weak D match, TRBD1 (5 bases). There are 15 residues in the CDR3. CDR1 is LNHDA, CDR2 SQIVND, per germline (reference sequence). Trimming took off 2 bases at V and 3 bases at J, with 13 bases between the two ends.

The rearrangement uses TRBV27 and TRBJ1-5; D might be TRBD1 (5 bases). V lost 5 bases to trimming and J lost 0 bases, with 11 bases between them. The CDR3 runs to 15 residues. Germline CDR1 reads MNHEY; CDR2 reads SMNVEV (reference sequence). CDR3 loop: CASSQTGLSNQPQHF. Here the CDR3 DNA reads TGTGCCAGCAGTCAAACGGGACTTAGCAATCAGCCCCAGCATTTT.

V and J are TRBV7-9 and TRBJ1-2; D unclear. Germline CDR1 and CDR2: SEHNR and FQNEAQ (reference sequence). The CDR3 loop spans 12 amino acids. Trimming left V 5 bases short and J 4 bases short, with 8 bases between. The CDR3 nucleotides read TGTGCCAGCAGCCCCCCCTTCTATGGCTACACCTTC. It yields the protein CASSPPFYGYTF.

J is TRBJ2-2 and V is TRBV6-5, with TRBD1 as a possible D gene (6 bases). Germline CDR1 is MNHEY and CDR2 is SVGAGI. The CDR3 is made up of 14 amino acids. Trimming stripped 7 bases from V and 0 bases from J, with 9 bases between. DNA for the CDR3: TGTGCCAGCACCCCAGGGGCGAACACCGGGGAGCTGTTTTTT. It specifies CASTPGANTGELFF.

V gene TRBV7-3 combines with J gene TRBJ2-2; 10 positions agree with TRBD2. The ends lost 0 bases at V and 6 bases at J; junction bases unmatched: 7. The length of the CDR3 is 17 residues. Looked up from germline, CDR1 is SGHTA and CDR2 is FQGTGA. The CDR3 DNA follows: TGTGCCAGCAGCTTAACGGCTAGCGGGGGCCCATCCGGGGAGCTGTTTTTT. Translating gives CASSLTASGGPSGELFF.